This T cell receptor (beta chain) was identified in a study of shared clonotypes between healthy human individuals. Study information: Plates per donor: three CD4 naive, three CD4 memory, two CD8 naive, one CD8 memory. Findings and caveats of the study: Clonotypes shared by all four sorted-subset donors had higher generation probabilities than non-shared clonotypes. Compared with memory subsets, naive subsets generally had larger estimated richness. Sampling included only blood; tissue repertoires likely differ.

A remark on this clone: Its antigen remains unidentified.

Libraries were prepared by immunoSEQ multiplex PCR; TCRdb keeps only in-frame clonotypes and omits some of them. The sample shows approximately 1.9 million clones, roughly 95% of them seen only once. Terminally differentiated effector memory CD45RA+ cells were left out of the naive CD8 fraction, which was CD45RO-negative and positively selected for CCR7. Between the trimmed V and J ends, which lost 3 bases and 6 bases, there was a span of 15 bases. CDR3 size: 14 residues. Germline V gene sequence: CDR1 LNHDA, CDR2 SQIVND (reference sequence). Material: naive CD8+ T cells from PBMCs. The chain carries TRBV19 and TRBJ2-7; D may be TRBD1 or TRBD2 (5 bases each). The clonotype was recovered from a man younger than 30 in good health. Some clones in this sample may be carry-over from other donors' samples. As DNA, the CDR3 is TGTGCCAGTAGTATCCGGGACGGTCTCCTCGAGCAGTACTTC. It specifies CASSIRDGLLEQYF.